The present entry profiles one T cell receptor (beta chain) with its context. Its antigen is not known. It may be a read error: a sequence one base away is much more abundant. Per germline, CDR1 MRHNA and CDR2 SNTAGT. CDR3 length equals 14 residues. This entry comes from a study of blood T cells in healthy people across ages. Findings of the study overall: While age rose, TCR beta diversity per million T cells dropped in a roughly linear way. When set beside aged donors, long-lived donors presented more naive CD4+ cells and higher diversity. Estimates based on one million T cells were treated as lower bounds. Correlation between TCR beta diversity and naive T cell percentage was strong.

The use of a sample-barcoded 5' primer and a J-beta primer mix characterized a second PCR of about 7 to 12 cycles. In TCRdb, the 5' RACE reads were re-called with MiXCR into one record per CDR3 protein. The sample contains 1.5 million to 2 million distinct CDR3 sequences, approximately 39% of which appear only once. The clonotype was recovered from a human donor in good health. The source material was blood. The V and J genes are TRBV6-4 and TRBJ1-2, with D unresolved. This chain's CDR3 is CASSVGLGSYDYTF. CDR3 DNA: TGTGCCAGCAGTGTGGGGTTGGGATCCTATGACTACACCTTC.